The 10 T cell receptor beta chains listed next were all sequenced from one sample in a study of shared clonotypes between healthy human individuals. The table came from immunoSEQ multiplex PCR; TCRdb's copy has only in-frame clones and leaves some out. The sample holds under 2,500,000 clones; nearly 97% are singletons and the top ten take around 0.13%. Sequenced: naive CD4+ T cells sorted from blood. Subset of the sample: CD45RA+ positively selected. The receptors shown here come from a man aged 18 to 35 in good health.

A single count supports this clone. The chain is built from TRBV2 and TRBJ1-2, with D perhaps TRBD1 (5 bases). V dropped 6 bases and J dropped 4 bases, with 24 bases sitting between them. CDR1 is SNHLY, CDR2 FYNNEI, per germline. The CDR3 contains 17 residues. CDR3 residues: CASRRGTAASGTYGYTF. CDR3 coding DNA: TGTGCCAGCAGGAGAGGGACGGCGGCCAGCGGGACCTATGGCTACACCTTC.

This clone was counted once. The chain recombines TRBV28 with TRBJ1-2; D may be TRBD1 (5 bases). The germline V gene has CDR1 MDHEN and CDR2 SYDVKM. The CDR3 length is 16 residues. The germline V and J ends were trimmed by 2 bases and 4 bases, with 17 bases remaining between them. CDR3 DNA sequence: TGTGCCAGCAGTTTACTTACGGGGGGGAACAGCTATGGCTACACCTTC. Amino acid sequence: CASSLLTGGNSYGYTF.

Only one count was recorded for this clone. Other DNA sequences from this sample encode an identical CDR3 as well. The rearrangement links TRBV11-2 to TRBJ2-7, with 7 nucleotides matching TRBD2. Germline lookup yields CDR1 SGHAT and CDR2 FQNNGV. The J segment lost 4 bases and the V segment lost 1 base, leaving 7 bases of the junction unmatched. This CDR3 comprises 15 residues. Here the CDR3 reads CASSLVPSGGYEQYF. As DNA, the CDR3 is TGTGCCAGCAGCTTAGTACCTAGCGGAGGGTACGAGCAGTACTTC.

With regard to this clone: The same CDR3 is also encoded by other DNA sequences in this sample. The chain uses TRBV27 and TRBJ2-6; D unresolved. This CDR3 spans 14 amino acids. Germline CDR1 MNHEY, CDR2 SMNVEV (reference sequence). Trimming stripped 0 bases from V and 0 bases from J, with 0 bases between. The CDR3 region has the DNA TGTGCCAGCAGTTTATCCTCTGGGGCCAACGTCCTGACTTTC. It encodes CASSLSSGANVLTF.

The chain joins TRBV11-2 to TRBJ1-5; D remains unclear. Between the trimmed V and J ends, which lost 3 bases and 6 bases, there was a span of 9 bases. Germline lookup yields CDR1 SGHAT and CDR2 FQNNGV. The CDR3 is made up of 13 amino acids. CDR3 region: CASSFGRTQPQHF. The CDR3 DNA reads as TGTGCCAGCAGCTTCGGACGGACTCAGCCCCAGCATTTT.

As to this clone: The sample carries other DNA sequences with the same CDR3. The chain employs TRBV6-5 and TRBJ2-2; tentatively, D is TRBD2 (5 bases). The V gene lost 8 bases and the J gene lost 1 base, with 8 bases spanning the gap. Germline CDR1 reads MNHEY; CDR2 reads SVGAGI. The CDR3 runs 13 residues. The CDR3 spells CASGRGNTGELFF. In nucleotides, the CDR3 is TGTGCCAGCGGCCGGGGGAACACCGGGGAGCTGTTTTTT.

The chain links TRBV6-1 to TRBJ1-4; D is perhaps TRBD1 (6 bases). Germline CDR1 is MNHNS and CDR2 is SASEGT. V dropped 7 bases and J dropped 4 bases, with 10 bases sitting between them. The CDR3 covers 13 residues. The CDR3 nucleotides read TGTGCCAGCATTTGGGACAATAATGAAAAACTGTTTTTT. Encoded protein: CASIWDNNEKLFF.

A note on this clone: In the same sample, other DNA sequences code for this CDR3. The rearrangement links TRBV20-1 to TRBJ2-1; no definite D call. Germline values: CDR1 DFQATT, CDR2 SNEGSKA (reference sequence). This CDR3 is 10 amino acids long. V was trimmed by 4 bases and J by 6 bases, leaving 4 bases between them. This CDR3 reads CSAMGNEQFF. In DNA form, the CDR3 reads TGCAGTGCTATGGGCAATGAGCAGTTCTTC.

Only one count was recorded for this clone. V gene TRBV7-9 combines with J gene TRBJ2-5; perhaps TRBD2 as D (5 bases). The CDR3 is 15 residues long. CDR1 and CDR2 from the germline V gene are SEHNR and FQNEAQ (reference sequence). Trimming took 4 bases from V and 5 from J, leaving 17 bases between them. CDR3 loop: CASSSNSGRGETQYF. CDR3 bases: TGTGCCAGCAGCTCGAACTCGGGGAGAGGGGAGACCCAGTACTTC.

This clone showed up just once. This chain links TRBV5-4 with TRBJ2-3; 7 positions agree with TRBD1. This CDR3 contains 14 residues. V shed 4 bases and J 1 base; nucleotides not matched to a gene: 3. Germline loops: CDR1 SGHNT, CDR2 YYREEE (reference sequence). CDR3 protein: CASSADRRTDTQYF. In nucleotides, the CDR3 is TGTGCCAGCAGCGCGGACAGGCGCACAGATACGCAGTATTTT.